These T cell receptor beta chains were read from a single sample in a study of blood T cell repertoires in COVID-19. The protocol was immunoSEQ multiplex PCR, while the TCRdb copy is restricted to in-frame clones and leaves out a portion. Seen here are almost 200,000 clones, about 90% observed once, and the top ten hold 0.75% to 0.9%. The material sequenced was peripheral blood. Receptor source: a woman aged 70 to 79 with acute or convalescent COVID-19. Both conserved end residues are part of each CDR3. The D gene is left open where the match is weak.

TRBV6-5,TRBJ1-1,NA,CASSYSQITQAFF
TRBV7-2,TRBJ2-7,TRBD1,CASSFGSGQGFNEQYF
TRBV28,TRBJ2-7,NA,CASSLGGTYEQYF
TRBV7-2,TRBJ1-2,TRBD1,CASSPASTGGRAYGYTF
TRBV3-1/TRBV3-2,TRBJ2-7,TRBD2,CASGRAYEQYF
TRBV5-1,TRBJ1-4,TRBD1,CASSKSGTGGEKLFF
TRBV7-6,TRBJ2-2,NA,CASSLTGTTGELFF
TRBV6-2/TRBV6-3,TRBJ1-6,NA,CASSYPWAGSPLHF
TRBV15,TRBJ2-7,TRBD1,CATSRDRSYEQYF
TRBV6-2/TRBV6-3,TRBJ2-5,NA,CASSPLLPGVPAVLSTRDRETQYF
TRBV4-2,TRBJ2-2,NA,CASSQDRGEVHTGELFF
TRBV5-4,TRBJ2-1,TRBD2,CASSPTSGRAFEQFF
TRBV4-2,TRBJ2-2,TRBD2,CASSPLGGSQTGELFF
TRBV3-1/TRBV3-2,TRBJ2-7,TRBD1,CASSQDRGPIYEQYF
TRBV19,TRBJ1-1,NA,CASSRTTTVTEAFF
TRBV7-2,TRBJ2-6,NA,CASTSGGFGANVLTF
TRBV6-5,TRBJ2-7,NA,CASMGLRGEQYF
TRBV5-1,TRBJ1-3,TRBD1,CASGPSDRAQGNTIYF
TRBV27,TRBJ2-7,NA,CASSSHQALYEQYF
TRBV19,TRBJ2-6,NA,CASSGLLAGANVLTF
TRBV5-4,TRBJ2-7,NA,CASRRTVASYEQYF
TRBV13,TRBJ2-1,TRBD1,CASSWLTGTHEQFF
TRBV7-2,TRBJ2-1,NA,CASSGNDNRGNEQFF
TRBV24-1,TRBJ2-3,NA,CATSDRGSGTDTQYF
TRBV10-3,TRBJ1-2,NA,CAIRVTVLGGYGYTF
TRBV7-3,TRBJ2-5,TRBD2,CASQRGRGETQYF
TRBV19,TRBJ2-7,TRBD2,CATSLRLAGVVEQYF
TRBV11-2,TRBJ2-1,TRBD2,CASSHFRGLEGEQFF
TRBV21-1,TRBJ1-2,NA,CASSRGGGLGYGYTF
TRBV5-1,TRBJ2-7,NA,CASSWRVGYEQYF
TRBV28,TRBJ2-7,NA,CASSLGLRSYEQYF
TRBV12-3/TRBV12-4,TRBJ1-1,NA,CASSLQGEAFF
TRBV18,TRBJ2-5,TRBD1,CASSPGTGGRETQYF
TRBV20-1,TRBJ2-1,TRBD2,CSASFLAGDEQFF
TRBV7-9,TRBJ2-7,NA,CASSPLGLGSSYEQYF
TRBV19,TRBJ2-6,NA,CASSILRARAGANVLTF
TRBV3-1/TRBV3-2,TRBJ1-3,NA,CASSPTGSPGNTIYF
TRBV28,TRBJ1-4,NA,CASSGRGQGNEKLFF
TRBV14,TRBJ2-5,NA,CASSQRDRGETQYF
TRBV19,TRBJ2-1,TRBD1,CASAPGQGSNEQFF
TRBV27,TRBJ1-2,NA,CASSLFPGGDWYGYTF
TRBV29-1,TRBJ1-2,NA,CSSRGDLTEGYTF
TRBV27,TRBJ2-7,TRBD2,CASERGSYEQYF
TRBV6-5,TRBJ1-1,NA,CASSYSSTAGGTEAFF
TRBV9,TRBJ1-1,TRBD1,CASSVGPGQGLNTEAFF
TRBV3-1/TRBV3-2,TRBJ1-4,NA,CASSRGTGWGEKLFF
TRBV5-1,TRBJ1-1,NA,CASSLPSTEAFF
TRBV24-1,TRBJ2-2,NA,CATSDTVTGTGELFF
TRBV29-1,TRBJ1-1,NA,CSVGFRGGGTEAFF
TRBV11-2,TRBJ1-1,NA,CASSPGQSPLNTEAFF
TRBV7-2,TRBJ2-4,TRBD1,CASSRGLSSNIQYF
TRBV27,TRBJ1-3,NA,CASRITSSGNTIYF
TRBV27,TRBJ2-1,NA,CASRFRQGNEQFF
TRBV3-1/TRBV3-2,TRBJ2-5,TRBD2,CASSQDGLAQETQYF
TRBV18,TRBJ1-1,NA,CASSLDSLNTEAFF
TRBV3-1/TRBV3-2,TRBJ2-5,NA,CASCDRSQETQYF
TRBV5-1,TRBJ2-7,TRBD2,CASSRERGAYEQYF